A single sample gave rise to the 8 T cell receptor beta chains below, sequenced in a study of blood T cell repertoires in COVID-19. Repertoires were generated with immunoSEQ multiplex PCR, while TCRdb's copy carries only in-frame clones and drops some. The data show around 100,000 clones, with more than 75% seen just once and 7% to 9% held by the top ten. Sample: peripheral blood. The receptors come from a man aged 25-45 years in a cohort sampled during active COVID-19.

The chain uses TRBV19 and TRBJ1-2; D remains unclear. Germline V gene sequence: CDR1 LNHDA, CDR2 SQIVND (reference sequence). V shed 11 bases and J shed 1 base, with 14 bases lying between them. CDR3 length: 13 amino acids. CDR3 coding DNA: TGTGCCTCCTCACGGGAGGGTAACTATGGCTACACCTTC. It translates to CASSREGNYGYTF.

The chain is built from TRBV6-5 and TRBJ2-7; 9 bases are shared with TRBD1. CDR3 size: 13 residues. V was clipped by 9 bases and J by 5 bases; unmatched bases: 8. The germline V gene has CDR1 MNHEY and CDR2 SVGAGI. The CDR3 is CASKGQGLDEQYF. The CDR3 nucleotides read TGTGCCAGTAAAGGACAGGGGCTCGACGAGCAGTACTTC.

In this sample, this clone turned up once. V is TRBV4-3 and J is TRBJ2-5; 15 nucleotides align to TRBD2. The ends lost 0 bases at V and 5 bases at J; junction bases unmatched: 16. The CDR3 loop spans 21 amino acids. The germline V gene encodes CDR1 LGHNA and CDR2 YSLEER. The CDR3 bases are TGCGCCAGCAGCCAAGAAATTCACCCCTGGACTAGCGGGGGGGTGGGGGAGACCCAGTACTTC. Its translation is CASSQEIHPWTSGGVGETQYF.

This clone has only one observation. The chain employs TRBV18 and TRBJ2-1; tentative D call: TRBD2 (6 bases). The CDR3 runs to 15 residues. The V end was cut by 6 bases, the J end by 5 bases, with 17 bases between. CDR1 KGHSH and CDR2 LQKENI come from the germline V gene. The chain's CDR3 is CASSSSGGANNEQFF. The CDR3 bases are TGTGCCAGCTCTTCGAGTGGCGGGGCCAACAATGAGCAGTTCTTC.

The gene calls are TRBV23-1 and TRBJ2-1; perhaps TRBD2 as D (5 bases). TRBV23-1 is marked as an open reading frame, function uncertain. This CDR3 is 12 amino acids long. The V end lost 2 bases, the J end lost 12 bases, and 11 bases lay between the germline ends. CDR3 amino acids: CASSQGSVVQFF. For the CDR3, the DNA is TGCGCCAGCAGTCAAGGGAGTGTTGTGCAGTTCTTC.

V usage is TRBV6-1 and J usage is TRBJ2-3, with 9 bases fitting TRBD2. The CDR3 runs 16 residues. The V and J ends lost 3 bases and 3 bases, in that order; junction bases with no gene match: 7. Germline V gene sequence: CDR1 MNHNS, CDR2 SASEGT. The CDR3 loop reads CASSESPLAGTDTQYF. The CDR3 coding sequence is TGTGCCAGCAGTGAGTCCCCACTAGCGGGTACAGATACGCAGTATTTT.

V gene TRBV30 combines with J gene TRBJ1-1, with TRBD1 matching over 7 bases. The germline gives CDR1 GTSNPN, CDR2 SVGIG (reference sequence). CDR3 length: 15 residues. V lost 0 bases, J lost 5 bases, and 9 bases stayed unmatched. For the CDR3, the DNA is TGTGCCTGGAGTGTGGGGCCAGGGGGTAGGACTGAAGCTTTCTTT. Encoded protein: CAWSVGPGGRTEAFF. Complete variable domain (other parts from reference TRBV30 and TRBJ1-1): SQTIHQWPATLVQPVGSPLSLECTVEGTSNPNLYWYRQAAGRGLQLLFYSVGIGQISSEVPQNLSASRPQDRQFILSSKKLLLSDSGFYLCAWSVGPGGRTEAFFGQGTRLTVV.

The chain has TRBV5-1 and TRBJ2-1; 7 bases fit TRBD1. Germline V lookup: CDR1 SGHRS, CDR2 YFSETQ. The V segment lost 4 bases and the J segment 8 bases; nucleotides outside the gene matches: 6. The CDR3 is 13 residues long. CDR3 region: CASSPYRGDEQFF. The CDR3 DNA sequence: TGCGCCAGCAGCCCCTACAGGGGAGATGAGCAGTTCTTC.